These 8 T cell receptor beta chains originate from one sample sequenced in a study of radiation and T cells in renal cell carcinoma. Time point defined: blood 4 weeks post-SBRT, at nephrectomy. Treatment here: 15 Gy SBRT to primary tumor, nephrectomy 4 weeks later. Generated by immunoSEQ multiplex PCR, the TCRdb table keeps only in-frame clones and is missing some. This table holds 60,000 or so clones, 60% to 85% found once. This specimen consisted of blood, obtained from a patient whose treatment included radiotherapy and nephrectomy. The receptors originated from a man between 60 and 75 years old with renal cell carcinoma.

The chain links TRBV19 to TRBJ2-3; D not resolved. The germline V gene encodes CDR1 LNHDA and CDR2 SQIVND (reference sequence). The CDR3 totals 11 residues. The ends were cut back, 9 bases at V and 6 bases at J, with 10 bases in the middle. CDR3 sequence: CASSLGDTQYF. The DNA for the CDR3 is TGTGCCAGCTCCTTGGGGGATACGCAGTATTTT.

The chain joins TRBV11-2 to TRBJ2-3, with D possibly being TRBD1 (6 bases). The CDR3 has 14 residues. With 4 bases removed from V and 1 base from J, the gap between germline ends came to 9 bases. CDR1 is SGHAT and CDR2 is FQNNGV in the germline V gene. In DNA, the CDR3 is TGTGCCAGCAGCTCCTACAGGGGCACAGATACGCAGTATTTT. Its translation is CASSSYRGTDTQYF.

V and J are TRBV5-4 and TRBJ2-7; D assignment may be TRBD1 or TRBD2 (5 bases each). The V gene lost 4 bases and the J gene lost 3 bases, with 8 bases spanning the gap. The germline V gene has CDR1 SGHNT and CDR2 YYREEE (reference sequence). This CDR3 comprises 12 residues. The CDR3 sequence is CASSGDLYEQYF. The CDR3 coding sequence is TGTGCCAGCAGCGGGGACCTCTACGAGCAGTACTTC.

The J gene is TRBJ2-1, the V gene TRBV5-1; 8 nucleotides align to TRBD2. The trim removed 6 bases at V and 2 bases at J, leaving 13 bases unmatched. CDR1 is SGHRS and CDR2 is YFSETQ in the germline V gene. The length of the CDR3 is 17 residues. The CDR3 DNA is TGCGCCAGCACTCGTACAGCGGGGGTGGGAACCTACAATGAGCAGTTCTTC. This codes for CASTRTAGVGTYNEQFF. Together with reference TRBV5-1 and TRBJ2-1, the CDR3 gives the full variable domain: KAGVTQTPRYLIKTRGQQVTLSCSPISGHRSVSWYQQTPGQGLQFLFEYFSETQRNKGNFPGRFSGRQFSNSRSEMNVSTLELGDSALYLCASTRTAGVGTYNEQFFGPGTRLTVL.

V is TRBV30 and J is TRBJ2-3; 9 nucleotides agree with TRBD2. V was pared by 2 bases and J by 0 bases, with 6 bases of the junction left unmatched. CDR3 length: 16 residues. The germline V gene has CDR1 GTSNPN and CDR2 SVGIG (reference sequence). The CDR3 DNA reads TGTGCCTGGAGTCAGCCTAGCGGGGCTAGCACAGATACGCAGTATTTT. Amino acids: CAWSQPSGASTDTQYF.

The table lists this clone with a count of one. Within the sample, other DNA sequences also encode this same CDR3. The chain carries TRBV29-1 and TRBJ2-2; D tentatively fits TRBD1 or TRBD2 (6 bases each). V lost 7 bases and J lost 6, with 12 bases in between. Germline-derived CDR1 and CDR2 are SQVTM and ANQGSEA. The CDR3 spans 12 residues. The CDR3 DNA follows: TGCAGCGGGGCGGAGGGGGCCGGGGAGCTGTTTTTT. Amino acids: CSGAEGAGELFF.

The chain carries TRBV19 and TRBJ2-5; the match to TRBD2 covers 7 bases. J was trimmed by 5 bases and V by 9 bases; bases with no gene match: 6. The CDR3 runs to 12 residues. Germline V gene lookup returns CDR1 LNHDA and CDR2 SQIVND (reference sequence). CDR3 residues: CASSGIGETQYF. CDR3 sequence (DNA): TGTGCCAGCAGCGGGATAGGTGAGACCCAGTACTTC.

CDR3 nucleotide sequence: TGTGCCAGCAGCTTAGAGGTCCAGGGCAGCGAGCAGTACTTC. As protein: CASSLEVQGSEQYF. The rearrangement joins TRBV11-2 to TRBJ2-7, with D perhaps TRBD1 (5 bases). Germline CDR1 reads SGHAT; CDR2 reads FQNNGV. The CDR3 consists of 14 residues. The V end lost 0 bases, the J end lost 6 bases, and 12 bases lay between the germline ends.